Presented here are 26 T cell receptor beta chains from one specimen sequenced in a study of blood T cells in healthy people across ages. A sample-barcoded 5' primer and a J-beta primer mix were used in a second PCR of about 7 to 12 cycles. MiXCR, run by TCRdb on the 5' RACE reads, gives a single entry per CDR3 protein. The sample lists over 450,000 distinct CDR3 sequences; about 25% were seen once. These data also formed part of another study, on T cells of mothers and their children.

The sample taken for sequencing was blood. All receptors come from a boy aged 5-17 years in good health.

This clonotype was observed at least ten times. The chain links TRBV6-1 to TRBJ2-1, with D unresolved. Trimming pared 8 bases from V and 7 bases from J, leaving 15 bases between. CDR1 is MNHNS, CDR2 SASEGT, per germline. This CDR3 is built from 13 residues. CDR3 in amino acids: CASQLADPNEQFF. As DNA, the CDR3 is TGTGCCAGCCAATTGGCGGATCCGAATGAGCAGTTCTTC.

CDR3 loop: CASSQDAGGTYNEQFF. The CDR3 region has the DNA TGTGCCAGCAGCCAAGATGCGGGGGGTACTTACAATGAGCAGTTCTTC. The chain has TRBV14 and TRBJ2-1, with 8 bases identical to TRBD2. The trim removed 0 bases at V and 4 bases at J, leaving 5 bases unmatched. The germline V gene has CDR1 SGHDN and CDR2 FVKESK. The CDR3 is 16 amino acids.

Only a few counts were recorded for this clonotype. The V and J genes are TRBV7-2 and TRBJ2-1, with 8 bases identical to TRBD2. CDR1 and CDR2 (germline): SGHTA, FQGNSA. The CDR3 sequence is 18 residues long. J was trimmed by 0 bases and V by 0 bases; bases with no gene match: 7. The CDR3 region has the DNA TGTGCCAGCAGCTTAGCGGGCGCTAGCGGGCTCTCCTACAATGAGCAGTTCTTC. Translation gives CASSLAGASGLSYNEQFF.

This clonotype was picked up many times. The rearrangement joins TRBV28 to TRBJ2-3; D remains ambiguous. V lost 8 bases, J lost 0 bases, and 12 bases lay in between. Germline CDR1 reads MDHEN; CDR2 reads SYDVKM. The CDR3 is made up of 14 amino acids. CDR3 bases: TGTGCCAGCTCTCAGCTACCCAGCACAGATACGCAGTATTTT. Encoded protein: CASSQLPSTDTQYF.

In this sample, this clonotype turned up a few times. The CDR3 DNA reads as TGTGCCAGCTCATCAGGAGGGTCTGAGCAGTTCTTC. As protein: CASSSGGSEQFF. The chain has TRBV18 and TRBJ2-1; D might be TRBD2 (6 bases). The CDR3 loop spans 12 amino acids. The V gene's germline CDR1 is KGHSH and CDR2 LQKENI. The V end was cut by 5 bases, the J end by 9 bases, with 11 bases between.

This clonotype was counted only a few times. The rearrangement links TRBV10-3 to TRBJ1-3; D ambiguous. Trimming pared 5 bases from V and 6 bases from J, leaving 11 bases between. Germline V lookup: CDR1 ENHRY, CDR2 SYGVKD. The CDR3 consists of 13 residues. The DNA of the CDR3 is TGTGCCATCAGTATGGCGGGAGCAAACACCATATATTTT. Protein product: CAISMAGANTIYF.

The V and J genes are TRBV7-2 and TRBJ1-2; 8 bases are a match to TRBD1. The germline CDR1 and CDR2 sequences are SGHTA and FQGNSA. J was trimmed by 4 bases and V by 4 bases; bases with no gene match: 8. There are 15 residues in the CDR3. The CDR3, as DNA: TGTGCCAGCAGCTCCCAGGGGGCCAGTGGCTATGGCTACACCTTC. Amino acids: CASSSQGASGYGYTF.

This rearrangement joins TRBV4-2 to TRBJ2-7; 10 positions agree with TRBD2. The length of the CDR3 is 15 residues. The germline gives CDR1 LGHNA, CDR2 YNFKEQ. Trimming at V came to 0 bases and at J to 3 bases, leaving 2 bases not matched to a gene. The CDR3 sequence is CASSQDRTSGYEQYF. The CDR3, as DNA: TGTGCCAGCAGCCAAGATCGGACTAGCGGCTACGAGCAGTACTTC.

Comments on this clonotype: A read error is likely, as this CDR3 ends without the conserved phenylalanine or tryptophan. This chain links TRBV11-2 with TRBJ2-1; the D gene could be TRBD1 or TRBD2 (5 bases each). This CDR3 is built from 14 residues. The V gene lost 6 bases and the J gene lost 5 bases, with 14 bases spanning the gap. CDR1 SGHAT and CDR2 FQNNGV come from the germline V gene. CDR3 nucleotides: TGTGCCAGCAGGTATCCGGGGCCTAACAATGAGCAGTTCTTA. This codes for CASRYPGPNNEQFL.

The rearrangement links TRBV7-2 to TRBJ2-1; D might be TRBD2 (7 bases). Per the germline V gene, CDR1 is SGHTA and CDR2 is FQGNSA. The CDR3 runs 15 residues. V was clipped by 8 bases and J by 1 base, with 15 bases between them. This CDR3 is CASSRGAQSYNEQFF. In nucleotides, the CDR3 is TGTGCCAGCTCCCGGGGGGCCCAGTCCTACAATGAGCAGTTCTTC.

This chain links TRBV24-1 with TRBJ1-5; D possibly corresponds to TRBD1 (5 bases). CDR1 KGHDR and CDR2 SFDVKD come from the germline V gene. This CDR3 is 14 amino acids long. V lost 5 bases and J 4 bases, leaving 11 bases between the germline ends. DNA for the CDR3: TGTGCCACCAGTGGGGGCGGGCCGAATCAGCCCCAGCATTTT. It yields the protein CATSGGGPNQPQHF.

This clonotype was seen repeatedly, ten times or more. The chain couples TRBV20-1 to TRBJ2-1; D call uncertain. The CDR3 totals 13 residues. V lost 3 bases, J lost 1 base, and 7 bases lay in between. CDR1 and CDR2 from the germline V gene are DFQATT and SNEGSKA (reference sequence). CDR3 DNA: TGCAGTGCTAGGCTCTCGTCCTACAATGAGCAGTTCTTC. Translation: CSARLSSYNEQFF.

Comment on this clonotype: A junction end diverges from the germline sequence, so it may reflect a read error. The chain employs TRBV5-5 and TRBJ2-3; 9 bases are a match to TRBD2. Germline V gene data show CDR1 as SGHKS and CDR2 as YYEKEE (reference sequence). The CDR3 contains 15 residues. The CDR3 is CAGSSGTSSTDTQYF. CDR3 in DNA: TGTGCCGGCAGCAGCGGGACTAGCTCCACAGATACGCAGTATTTT.

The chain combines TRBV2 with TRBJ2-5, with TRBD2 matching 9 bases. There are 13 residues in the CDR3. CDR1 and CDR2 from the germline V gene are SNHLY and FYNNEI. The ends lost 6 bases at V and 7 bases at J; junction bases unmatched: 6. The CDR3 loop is CASSSSGAGTQYF. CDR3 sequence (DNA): TGTGCCAGCAGCTCTAGCGGGGCAGGGACCCAGTACTTC.

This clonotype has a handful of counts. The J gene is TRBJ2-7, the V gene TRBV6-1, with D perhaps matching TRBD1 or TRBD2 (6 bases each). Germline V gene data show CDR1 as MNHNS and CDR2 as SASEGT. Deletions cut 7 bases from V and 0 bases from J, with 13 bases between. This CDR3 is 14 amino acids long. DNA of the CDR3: TGTGCCAGCACGCGGGACAATCTCTCCTACGAGCAGTACTTC. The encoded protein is CASTRDNLSYEQYF.

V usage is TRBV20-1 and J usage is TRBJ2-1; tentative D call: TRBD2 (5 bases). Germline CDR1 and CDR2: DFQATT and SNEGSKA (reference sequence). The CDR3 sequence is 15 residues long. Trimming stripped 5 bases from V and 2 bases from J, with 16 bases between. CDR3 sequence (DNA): TGCAGTGCTCGCCTTGGAGCGGACCCCTACAATGAGCAGTTCTTC. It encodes CSARLGADPYNEQFF.

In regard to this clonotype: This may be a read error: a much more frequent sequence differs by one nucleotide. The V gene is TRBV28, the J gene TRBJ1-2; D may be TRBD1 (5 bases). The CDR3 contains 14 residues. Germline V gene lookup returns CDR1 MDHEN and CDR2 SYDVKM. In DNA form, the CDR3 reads TGTGCCAGCAGTGGCTCGACAGTGGCCTATGGCCACACCTTC. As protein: CASSGSTVAYGHTF.

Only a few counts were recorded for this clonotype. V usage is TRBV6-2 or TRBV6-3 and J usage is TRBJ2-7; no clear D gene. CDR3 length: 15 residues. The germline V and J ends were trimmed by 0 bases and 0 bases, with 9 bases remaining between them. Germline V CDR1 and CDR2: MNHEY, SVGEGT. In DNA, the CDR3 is TGTGCCAGCAGTTACTCGAAAGGGTACTCCTACGAGCAGTACTTC. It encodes CASSYSKGYSYEQYF.

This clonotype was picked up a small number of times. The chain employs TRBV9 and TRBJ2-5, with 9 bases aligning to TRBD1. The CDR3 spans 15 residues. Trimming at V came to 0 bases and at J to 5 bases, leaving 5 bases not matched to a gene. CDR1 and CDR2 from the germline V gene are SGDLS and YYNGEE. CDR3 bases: TGTGCCAGCAGCGTAGTCGGGACAGGGAAGGAGACCCAGTACTTC. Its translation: CASSVVGTGKETQYF.

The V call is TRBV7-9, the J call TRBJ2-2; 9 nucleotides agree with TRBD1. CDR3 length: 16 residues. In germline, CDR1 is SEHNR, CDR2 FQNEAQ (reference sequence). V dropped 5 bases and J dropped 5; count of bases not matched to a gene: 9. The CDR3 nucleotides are TGTGCCAGCAGCGACACTCGGGACAGGGTGACCGGGGAGCTGTTTTTT. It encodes CASSDTRDRVTGELFF.

Written as DNA, the CDR3 is TGCGCCAGCAGCCAAGAACGGTCCCTAACCTACAATGAGCAGTTCTTC. This codes for CASSQERSLTYNEQFF. The gene calls are TRBV4-3 and TRBJ2-1, with unresolved D. The germline CDR1 and CDR2 sequences are LGHNA and YSLEER. The CDR3 length is 16 residues. Trimming stripped 0 bases from V and 2 bases from J, with 11 bases between.

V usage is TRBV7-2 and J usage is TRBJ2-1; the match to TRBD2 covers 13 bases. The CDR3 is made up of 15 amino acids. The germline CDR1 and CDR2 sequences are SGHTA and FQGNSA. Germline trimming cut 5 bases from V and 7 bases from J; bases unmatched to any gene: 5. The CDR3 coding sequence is TGTGCCAGCAGCCTACTAGCGGGGGGGTCGAATGAGCAGTTCTTC. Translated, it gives CASSLLAGGSNEQFF. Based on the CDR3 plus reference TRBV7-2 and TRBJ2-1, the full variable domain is GAGVSQSPSNKVTEKGKDVELRCDPISGHTALYWYRQSLGQGLEFLIYFQGNSAPDKSGLPSDRFSAERTGGSVSTLTIQRTQQEDSAVYLCASSLLAGGSNEQFFGPGTRLTVL.

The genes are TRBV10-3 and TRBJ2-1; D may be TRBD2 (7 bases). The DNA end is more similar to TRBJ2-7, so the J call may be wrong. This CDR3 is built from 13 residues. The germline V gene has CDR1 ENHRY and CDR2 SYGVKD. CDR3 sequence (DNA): TGTGCCATCAGTGATTTGGGGGGGCACGAGCAGTACTTC. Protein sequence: CAISDLGGHEQYF.

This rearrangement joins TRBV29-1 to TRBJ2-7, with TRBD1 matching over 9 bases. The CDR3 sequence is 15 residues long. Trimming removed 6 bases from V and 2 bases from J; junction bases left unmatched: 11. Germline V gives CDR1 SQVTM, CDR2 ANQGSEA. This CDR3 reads CSVVPTGGLTYEQYF. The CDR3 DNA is TGCAGCGTAGTACCCACAGGGGGCCTTACCTACGAGCAGTACTTC.

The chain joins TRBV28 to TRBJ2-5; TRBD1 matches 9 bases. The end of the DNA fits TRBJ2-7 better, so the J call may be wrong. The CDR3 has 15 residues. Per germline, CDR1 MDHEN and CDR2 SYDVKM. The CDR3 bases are TGTGCCAGCAGATCCCCGGACAGGGGCGCCTACGAGCAGTACTTC. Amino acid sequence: CASRSPDRGAYEQYF.

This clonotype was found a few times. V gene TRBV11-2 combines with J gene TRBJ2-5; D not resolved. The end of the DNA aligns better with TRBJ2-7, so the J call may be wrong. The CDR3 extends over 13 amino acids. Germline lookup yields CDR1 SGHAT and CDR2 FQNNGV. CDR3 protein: CASSLLTTVEQYF. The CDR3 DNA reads TGTGCCAGCAGCTTATTGACGACGGTCGAGCAGTACTTC.